The 28 T cell receptor beta chains reported below all come from one sample, sequenced in a study of T cell responses to AZD1222 COVID-19 vaccine. The repertoire was sequenced with immunoSEQ multiplex PCR; TCRdb's copy has only in-frame clones and lacks some. The sample consists of around 58,000 clones, under 90% of them appearing once. This specimen consisted of peripheral blood, obtained on day 0 of AZD1222 vaccination. The receptors come from an adult in good health.

For the CDR3, the DNA is TGTGCCAGCAGCTTATTGGGACAGGGGGCCTACGAGCAGTACTTC. It encodes CASSLLGQGAYEQYF. The rearrangement uses TRBV5-6 and TRBJ2-7; 11 positions match TRBD1. V shed 2 bases and J 2 bases; nucleotides not matched to a gene: 3. This CDR3 contains 15 residues. CDR1 and CDR2 (germline): SGHDT, YYEEEE.

The rearrangement uses TRBV2 and TRBJ2-1; TRBD2 agrees at 9 bases. The CDR3 totals 15 residues. J gave up 4 bases and V 6 bases, and 7 bases lay outside the gene matches. The germline V gene has CDR1 SNHLY and CDR2 FYNNEI. The CDR3 bases are TGTGCCAGCAGGAAAACTAGCGGGCCTTACAATGAGCAGTTCTTC. Translating it yields CASRKTSGPYNEQFF.

The rearrangement joins TRBV10-2 to TRBJ1-3, with D possibly being TRBD1 (5 bases). The V and J ends lost 6 bases and 0 bases respectively, with 12 bases between them. The CDR3 length is 15 residues. Germline CDR1 reads WSHSY; CDR2 reads SAAADI. This CDR3 is CASRHGTDSGNTIYF. The CDR3 bases are TGCGCCAGCAGACACGGGACGGACTCTGGAAACACCATATATTTT.

The chain carries TRBV11-2 and TRBJ1-5; 9 bases are shared with TRBD1. CDR3 length: 14 amino acids. CDR1 and CDR2 from the germline V gene are SGHAT and FQNNGV. J lost 6 bases, V lost 2 bases, and 2 bases had no gene match. The CDR3 bases are TGTGCCAGCAGCTTAACAGGGGGCCTTCAGCCCCAGCATTTT. This codes for CASSLTGGLQPQHF.

The chain couples TRBV9 to TRBJ1-6; D is ambiguous. Germline V gives CDR1 SGDLS, CDR2 YYNGEE. The V and J ends lost 0 bases and 7 bases respectively, with 8 bases between them. The CDR3 extends over 14 amino acids. The CDR3 here is CASSVGIGNSPLHF. CDR3 bases: TGTGCCAGCAGCGTAGGGATAGGAAATTCACCCCTCCACTTT. The whole variable domain, filled in from reference TRBV9 and TRBJ1-6, reads DSGVTQTPKHLITATGQRVTLRCSPRSGDLSVYWYQQSLDQGLQFLIQYYNGEERAKGNILERFSAQQFPDLHSELNLSSLELGDSALYFCASSVGIGNSPLHFGNGTRLTVT.

This chain uses TRBV5-1 with TRBJ2-2; possible D gene TRBD2, 5 bases. V shed 0 bases and J shed 5 bases, with 8 bases lying between them. The CDR3 contains 14 residues. Germline assignment: CDR1 SGHRS and CDR2 YFSETQ. CDR3 in amino acids: CASSLASKTGELFF. The CDR3 region has the DNA TGCGCCAGCAGCTTGGCTAGCAAGACCGGGGAGCTGTTTTTT. The complete variable domain, with remaining parts taken from reference TRBV5-1 and TRBJ2-2, reads KAGVTQTPRYLIKTRGQQVTLSCSPISGHRSVSWYQQTPGQGLQFLFEYFSETQRNKGNFPGRFSGRQFSNSRSEMNVSTLELGDSALYLCASSLASKTGELFFGEGSRLTVL.

This clone counts as medium-sized. The genes are TRBV7-8 and TRBJ1-5; D is uncertain. V lost 6 bases to trimming and J lost 3 bases, with 15 bases between them. Looked up from germline, CDR1 is SGHVS and CDR2 is FQNEAQ. This CDR3 spans 15 amino acids. CDR3 amino acids: CASRQEGNPNQPQHF. The CDR3 bases are TGTGCCAGCAGACAAGAGGGAAATCCCAATCAGCCCCAGCATTTT.

This chain uses TRBV5-1 with TRBJ2-5; 12 nucleotides line up with TRBD1. The CDR3 totals 16 residues. The germline gives CDR1 SGHRS, CDR2 YFSETQ. Losses at the gene ends were 4 bases for V and 2 bases for J; bases not matched to a gene: 6. In nucleotides, the CDR3 is TGCGCCAGCAGCCGGGACAGGGGGCCTCCTCAAGAGACCCAGTACTTC. The encoded protein is CASSRDRGPPQETQYF.

V is TRBV4-1 and J is TRBJ2-1; D uncertain. Trimming took off 3 bases at V and 2 bases at J, with 5 bases between the two ends. Germline assignment: CDR1 MGHRA and CDR2 YSYEKL. This CDR3 spans 13 amino acids. CDR3 residues: CASSQTTYNEQFF. The CDR3 DNA sequence: TGCGCCAGCAGCCAGACCACCTACAATGAGCAGTTCTTC.

This sequence joins TRBV28 and TRBJ2-4; TRBD2 agrees at 9 bases. Germline CDR1 reads MDHEN; CDR2 reads SYDVKM. This CDR3 is 14 amino acids long. With 6 bases clipped from V and 6 bases from J, the junction kept 6 bases outside the gene matches. The CDR3 sequence: CASSVAGAVNIQYF. Written as DNA, the CDR3 is TGTGCCAGCAGCGTAGCGGGGGCGGTAAACATTCAGTACTTC.

The chain employs TRBV7-9 and TRBJ1-2; D remains unclear. Germline V gene sequence: CDR1 SEHNR, CDR2 FQNEAQ (reference sequence). V dropped 2 bases and J dropped 9 bases, with 16 bases sitting between them. The CDR3 spans 14 residues. CDR3 sequence reads: CASSLSNPQYRYTF. The CDR3 nucleotides read TGTGCCAGCAGCTTAAGTAATCCCCAATACCGCTACACCTTC.

This clone appeared a few times. The chain employs TRBV23-1 and TRBJ2-1; D not resolved. TRBV23-1 is designated an ORF whose function remains uncertain. Trimming removed 0 bases from V and 5 bases from J, with 8 bases in between. The CDR3 has 14 amino acids. CDR3 sequence: CASSQSQLDNEQFF. Written as DNA, the CDR3 is TGCGCCAGCAGTCAATCGCAGTTAGACAATGAGCAGTTCTTC.

V usage is TRBV7-8 and J usage is TRBJ2-5; TRBD2 might be the D (6 bases). V was cut by 5 bases and J by 2 bases, with 9 bases left in between. Germline V gene lookup returns CDR1 SGHVS and CDR2 FQNEAQ. CDR3 size: 13 residues. CDR3 coding DNA: TGTGCCAGCAGCACGACTAGACAAGAGACCCAGTACTTC. Encoded protein: CASSTTRQETQYF.

The chain joins TRBV18 to TRBJ1-2; D not resolved. Germline CDR1 is KGHSH and CDR2 is LQKENI. Trimming removed 0 bases from V and 2 bases from J, with 10 bases in between. This CDR3 has 15 amino acids. CDR3 sequence: CASSPPVGRNYGYTF. The CDR3 nucleotides read TGTGCCAGCTCACCACCGGTCGGCAGGAACTATGGCTACACCTTC.

The V gene is TRBV3-1 (or the pseudogene TRBV3-2), the J gene TRBJ2-7, with 10 bases that match TRBD2. The CDR3 runs 16 residues. The V gene end was trimmed by 1 base and the J gene end by 2 bases; junction bases not matched to a gene: 5. The germline CDR1 and CDR2 sequences are LGHDT and YNNKEL (reference sequence). In DNA form, the CDR3 reads TGTGCCAGCAGCCAAGGTAGCGGGAGGAGACCCTACGAGCAGTACTTC. Its protein is CASSQGSGRRPYEQYF.

This chain joins TRBV6-5 and TRBJ2-3; 10 bases map to TRBD2. The CDR3 consists of 15 residues. J gave up 1 base and V 6 bases, and 4 bases lay outside the gene matches. Germline values: CDR1 MNHEY, CDR2 SVGAGI. In DNA, the CDR3 is TGTGCCAGCAGCCATCTAGCGGGGGGCACAGATACGCAGTATTTT. This gives the protein CASSHLAGGTDTQYF.

J is TRBJ2-1 and V is TRBV19; 8 nucleotides line up with TRBD2. The CDR3 runs 14 residues. V was pared by 5 bases and J by 3 bases, with 3 bases of the junction left unmatched. Germline V CDR1 and CDR2: LNHDA, SQIVND (reference sequence). In DNA, the CDR3 is TGTGCCAGTAGTTTCGGGACTAGCTACAATGAGCAGTTCTTC. Its translation is CASSFGTSYNEQFF.

This chain uses TRBV28 with TRBJ1-5; 9 bases match TRBD1. The CDR3 is made up of 17 amino acids. Trimming cost V 7 bases and J 5 bases; bases outside gene matches: 15. The germline V gene encodes CDR1 MDHEN and CDR2 SYDVKM. For the CDR3, the DNA is TGTGCCAGCATCAGACCCGCATTAGGGACAGGGTATCAGCCCCAGCATTTT. Its translation is CASIRPALGTGYQPQHF.

The rearrangement joins TRBV28 to TRBJ2-7; 8 bases align to TRBD2. The CDR3 spans 13 residues. Germline V gene sequence: CDR1 MDHEN, CDR2 SYDVKM. V was pared by 7 bases and J by 4 bases, with 6 bases of the junction left unmatched. DNA of the CDR3: TGTGCCAGCACCGGGACTAGATTGTACGAGCAGTACTTC. Translating it yields CASTGTRLYEQYF.

The chain employs TRBV9 and TRBJ1-6; a weak D match, TRBD1 (6 bases). The CDR3 contains 15 residues. Trimming took off 0 bases at V and 4 bases at J, with 8 bases between the two ends. CDR1 and CDR2 from the germline V gene are SGDLS and YYNGEE. The CDR3 nucleotides are TGTGCCAGCAGCGTAGGGACAGTTTATAATTCACCCCTCCACTTT. Its translation is CASSVGTVYNSPLHF.

This clone was seen a single time. V and J are TRBV29-1 and TRBJ1-2; tentatively, D is TRBD1 (6 bases). Germline V lookup: CDR1 SQVTM, CDR2 ANQGSEA. V was pared by 6 bases and J by 7 bases, with 18 bases between. This CDR3 contains 13 residues. The CDR3, as DNA: TGCAGCGTCCCAAGGGGGGGGTCGGCTGGCTACACCTTC. Translation gives CSVPRGGSAGYTF.

The chain links TRBV7-9 to TRBJ1-6, with no clear D. V lost 1 base and J 4 bases, leaving 5 bases between the germline ends. This CDR3 comprises 14 residues. CDR1 SEHNR and CDR2 FQNEAQ come from the germline V gene (reference sequence). The CDR3: CASSLEQYNSPLHF. CDR3 bases: TGTGCCAGCAGCTTAGAACAGTATAATTCACCCCTCCACTTT.

In DNA form, the CDR3 reads TGCGCCAGCAGCTTGGCCGTGGGGGCGATGAACTATGGCTACACCTTC. This encodes CASSLAVGAMNYGYTF. This chain links TRBV5-1 with TRBJ1-2, with a tentative D call TRBD1 (6 bases). The CDR3 covers 16 residues. Germline V lookup: CDR1 SGHRS, CDR2 YFSETQ. V was trimmed by 0 bases and J by 2 bases, leaving 14 bases between them.

V gene TRBV19 combines with J gene TRBJ2-7, with 11 bases identical to TRBD1. This CDR3 comprises 15 residues. CDR1 and CDR2 from the germline V gene are LNHDA and SQIVND (reference sequence). V was pared by 4 bases and J by 6 bases, with 8 bases of the junction left unmatched. Here the CDR3 DNA reads TGTGCCAGTAGTAACGGGGGACAGGGGGGGCGCGAGCAGTACTTC. Translating gives CASSNGGQGGREQYF. Complete variable domain (other parts from reference TRBV19 and TRBJ2-7): DGGITQSPKYLFRKEGQNVTLSCEQNLNHDAMYWYRQDPGQGLRLIYYSQIVNDFQKGDIAEGYSVSREKKESFPLTVTSAQKNPTAFYLCASSNGGQGGREQYFGPGTRLTVT.

This clone showed up just once. J is TRBJ2-2 and V is TRBV12-3 or TRBV12-4; D possibly corresponds to TRBD2 (5 bases). Trimming took 5 bases from V and 4 from J, leaving 8 bases between them. This CDR3 comprises 13 residues. The CDR3 spells CASSPGLTGELFF. The CDR3 DNA reads as TGTGCCAGCAGTCCAGGACTCACCGGGGAGCTGTTTTTT.

This chain uses TRBV7-2 with TRBJ1-2, with D hard to call. V dropped 1 base and J dropped 6 bases, with 18 bases sitting between them. The germline CDR1 and CDR2 sequences are SGHTA and FQGNSA. This CDR3 contains 16 residues. CDR3 loop: CASSLVPAGVGHGYTF. CDR3 DNA sequence: TGTGCCAGCAGCTTAGTCCCAGCGGGAGTAGGCCATGGCTACACCTTC.

The chain has TRBV20-1 and TRBJ2-3; D not certain. Trimming pared 5 bases from V and 4 bases from J, leaving 7 bases between. From germline, CDR1 is DFQATT and CDR2 SNEGSKA (reference sequence). CDR3 length equals 11 residues. CDR3 bases: TGCAGTGCTCCCTTTCCAGATACGCAGTATTTT. Translating gives CSAPFPDTQYF.

The chain combines TRBV27 with TRBJ2-2; no firm D call. CDR1 is MNHEY and CDR2 is SMNVEV in the germline V gene (reference sequence). V shed 4 bases and J shed 0 bases, with 9 bases lying between them. The CDR3 is made up of 15 amino acids. The chain's CDR3 is CASSSWPTNTGELFF. The CDR3 DNA reads as TGTGCCAGCAGTTCATGGCCAACGAACACCGGGGAGCTGTTTTTT.